The table lists the clone carrying this TCR beta chain with a few counts. Its antigen is as yet unknown. Trimming left V 0 bases short and J 6 bases short, with 10 bases between. Germline V lookup: CDR1 SGDLS, CDR2 YYNGEE. CDR3 length: 13 residues. The data are from a study of cytomegalovirus exposure and HLA in healthy donors. Primers: 60 Vbeta forward and 13 Jbeta reverse. Data came from immunoSEQ multiplex PCR; TCRdb stores just in-frame clones and leaves some out. The table records 110,000 to 150,000 clones, 8.5% to 10% of them present only once. Findings and limits, study-wide: Cytomegalovirus status, reportedly, was diagnosed with high specificity and sensitivity by the classifier. Later examination showed HLA-associated TCR beta chains had greater clonal expansion than equally common others. Certain indistinguishable V segments, among them TRBV6-2 and TRBV6-3, were excluded.

This receptor was identified in a man aged 50 or older in good health and CMV-seronegative. V and J are TRBV9 and TRBJ2-7; D possibly corresponds to TRBD1 (6 bases). Sequenced input: PBMCs. The CDR3 region is CASSVGVTGEQYF. In nucleotides, the CDR3 is TGTGCCAGCAGCGTAGGTGTGACAGGCGAGCAGTACTTC. Supplemented by reference TRBV9 and TRBJ2-7, the full variable domain reads DSGVTQTPKHLITATGQRVTLRCSPRSGDLSVYWYQQSLDQGLQFLIQYYNGEERAKGNILERFSAQQFPDLHSELNLSSLELGDSALYFCASSVGVTGEQYFGPGTRLTVT.